The next 30 T cell receptor beta chains were all read from a single sample in a study of cytomegalovirus exposure and HLA in healthy donors (dated 2017 in TCRdb). The library was prepared using the immunoSEQ multiplex PCR assay. The multiplex PCR relied on a mix of 60 forward primers for TCR Vbeta segments and 13 reverse primers for TCR Jbeta segments. TCRdb re-hosts the immuneACCESS table, in-frame sequences only. Its copies lack some clones; in the studies checked, an unresolved V gene accounts for under half of them, and the cause for the rest is not known. For this sample there are approximately 150,000 clones; roughly 80% appear just once. The top ten constitute around 3.4% of the sample. What was sequenced was PBMCs. These receptors came from a man in his forties in good health and CMV-seronegative.

The CDR3 DNA follows: TGTGCCAGCAGCCCATGGCCCACCGGGGAGCTGTTTTTT. Translation gives CASSPWPTGELFF. The genes are TRBV7-3 and TRBJ2-2; D is unresolved. The ends were cut back, 5 bases at V and 4 bases at J, with 8 bases in the middle. The germline V gene encodes CDR1 SGHTA and CDR2 FQGTGA. CDR3 length equals 13 residues.

Note on this clone: One junction end disagrees with the germline gene, perhaps due to a read error. The CDR3 here is CASSQDPSGTGGSHEQYF. The DNA for the CDR3 is TGCGCCAGCAGCCAAGATCCGAGCGGGACAGGGGGCTCCCACGAGCAGTACTTC. The rearrangement uses TRBV4-3 and TRBJ2-7; 12 positions match TRBD1. Germline V gene data show CDR1 as LGHNA and CDR2 as YSLEER. The CDR3 contains 18 residues.

The gene calls are TRBV6-6 and TRBJ2-5; perhaps TRBD2 as D (6 bases). The V and J ends lost 6 bases and 5 bases respectively, with 13 bases between them. This CDR3 comprises 13 residues. CDR1 is MNHNY and CDR2 is SVGAGI in the germline V gene (reference sequence). The CDR3 DNA reads TGTGCCAGCAGCGGCGGGGTGGCGGAGACCCAGTACTTC. Encoded protein: CASSGGVAETQYF.

The chain combines TRBV5-1 with TRBJ1-6; a possible D gene is TRBD1 (5 bases). This CDR3 is built from 16 residues. Germline values: CDR1 SGHRS, CDR2 YFSETQ. Trimming took off 6 bases at V and 1 base at J, with 14 bases between the two ends. The CDR3 protein is CASTPGGVSYNSPLHF. CDR3 coding DNA: TGCGCCAGCACACCTGGGGGGGTGTCCTATAATTCACCCCTCCACTTT.

The chain is built from TRBV28 and TRBJ2-7; 7 bases are shared with TRBD1. The CDR3 spans 15 residues. Germline V gene data show CDR1 as MDHEN and CDR2 as SYDVKM. The junction had 7 bases not matched to a gene; V was cut back by 3 bases and J by 2 bases. The CDR3 here is CASSLAGGRTYEQYF. In nucleotides, the CDR3 is TGTGCCAGCAGTTTGGCAGGGGGTCGAACCTACGAGCAGTACTTC.

This clone was observed a single time. The chain has TRBV5-4 and TRBJ1-4; 7 bases agree with TRBD1. Trimming cost V 4 bases and J 8 bases; bases outside gene matches: 14. The CDR3 has 16 residues. Germline assignment: CDR1 SGHNT and CDR2 YYREEE (reference sequence). The CDR3 sequence is CASSTTGRGQTEKLFF. CDR3 sequence (DNA): TGTGCCAGCAGCACCACTGGTCGGGGACAGACGGAAAAACTGTTTTTT.

The chain recombines TRBV5-1 with TRBJ1-1, with D unresolved. The V gene's germline CDR1 is SGHRS and CDR2 YFSETQ. The CDR3 spans 14 residues. V lost 2 bases and J 4 bases, leaving 12 bases between the germline ends. CDR3 protein: CASSLSTTGTEAFF. As DNA, the CDR3 is TGCGCCAGCAGCTTATCAACAACGGGCACTGAAGCTTTCTTT.

The rearrangement uses TRBV5-1 and TRBJ1-4; a weak D match, TRBD1 (6 bases). CDR1 is SGHRS and CDR2 is YFSETQ in the germline V gene. Between the trimmed V and J ends, which lost 4 bases and 6 bases, there was a span of 16 bases. The CDR3 extends over 15 amino acids. CDR3 region: CASSLLGARYEKLFF. CDR3 in DNA: TGCGCCAGCAGCCTTCTGGGGGCGCGTTATGAAAAACTGTTTTTT.

The chain combines TRBV11-2 with TRBJ1-2, with TRBD1 matching 8 bases. V was pared by 4 bases and J by 4 bases, with 14 bases of the junction left unmatched. The CDR3 sequence is 17 residues long. The germline V gene encodes CDR1 SGHAT and CDR2 FQNNGV. CDR3 sequence (DNA): TGTGCCAGCAGCTCTATAAACCCGGACAGGGATAGCTATGGCTACACCTTC. It encodes CASSSINPDRDSYGYTF.

The chain recombines TRBV18 with TRBJ2-2; D possibly corresponds to TRBD1 (6 bases). Germline V gives CDR1 KGHSH, CDR2 LQKENI. There are 14 residues in the CDR3. Trimming took off 0 bases at V and 7 bases at J, with 9 bases between the two ends. CDR3 nucleotide sequence: TGTGCCAGCTCACCACCGCCAGGGGACGGGGAGCTGTTTTTT. Translating gives CASSPPPGDGELFF.

The chain combines TRBV28 with TRBJ2-7; TRBD2 aligns across 7 bases. Germline V gene data show CDR1 as MDHEN and CDR2 as SYDVKM. This CDR3 has 11 amino acids. With V trimmed by 6 bases and J by 11 bases, 7 bases remained unmatched. The CDR3 sequence: CASSLGGSKYF. For the CDR3, the DNA is TGTGCCAGCAGCCTGGGGGGGAGTAAGTACTTC.

V and J are TRBV4-3 and TRBJ2-7; D is possibly TRBD1 (6 bases). With 4 bases removed from V and 7 bases from J, the gap between germline ends came to 14 bases. CDR1 is LGHNA and CDR2 is YSLEER in the germline V gene. This CDR3 has 13 residues. CDR3 coding DNA: TGCGCCAGCAGCCGAGGTCAGGGGTATGAGCAGTACTTC. Protein: CASSRGQGYEQYF.

The rearrangement joins TRBV27 to TRBJ1-1; D is perhaps TRBD1 (5 bases). Germline V gene lookup returns CDR1 MNHEY and CDR2 SMNVEV (reference sequence). Trimming stripped 2 bases from V and 0 bases from J, with 7 bases between. The CDR3 contains 14 residues. The CDR3 loop reads CASSLGGVNTEAFF. As DNA, the CDR3 is TGTGCCAGCAGTTTAGGAGGGGTGAACACTGAAGCTTTCTTT.

The chain joins TRBV5-1 to TRBJ2-5; a weak D match, TRBD1 (5 bases). In germline, CDR1 is SGHRS, CDR2 YFSETQ. This CDR3 has 16 amino acids. V gave up 7 bases and J gave up 2 bases, with 21 bases separating them. The CDR3 region has the DNA TGCGCCAGCGGCCAAGGACGTTGGGGCTCACAAGAGACCCAGTACTTC. It specifies CASGQGRWGSQETQYF.

V is TRBV7-2 and J is TRBJ2-5; perhaps TRBD2 as D (5 bases). The germline V gene encodes CDR1 SGHTA and CDR2 FQGNSA. V lost 1 base and J 4 bases, leaving 10 bases between the germline ends. This CDR3 region has 14 residues. The CDR3 here is CASSLERVVETQYF. The CDR3 DNA reads TGTGCCAGCAGCTTAGAGAGGGTGGTAGAGACCCAGTACTTC.

The chain is built from TRBV25-1 and TRBJ2-2; 8 nucleotides line up with TRBD2. This CDR3 has 16 amino acids. Germline trimming cut 7 bases from V and 3 bases from J; bases unmatched to any gene: 10. Germline CDR1 reads MGHDK; CDR2 reads SYGVNS. Here the CDR3 DNA reads TGTGCCAGCACAAAGCGGGGGCCGCGGGACACCGGGGAGCTGTTTTTT. Protein: CASTKRGPRDTGELFF. Variable domain in full (rest from reference TRBV25-1 and TRBJ2-2): EADIYQTPRYLVIGTGKKITLECSQTMGHDKMYWYQQDPGMELHLIHYSYGVNSTEKGDLSSESTVSRIRTEHFPLTLESARPSHTSQYLCASTKRGPRDTGELFFGEGSRLTVL.

The chain employs TRBV19 and TRBJ1-5, with a weak D call TRBD1 (6 bases). There are 16 residues in the CDR3. CDR1 is LNHDA, CDR2 SQIVND, per germline (reference sequence). Trimming left V 8 bases short and J 3 bases short, with 20 bases between. The DNA for the CDR3 is TGTGCCAGTTCTAAAGACGGGACACCTAACAATCAGCCCCAGCATTTT. This codes for CASSKDGTPNNQPQHF.

Worth noting for this clone: Other DNA variants within this sample encode the same CDR3. The genes are TRBV7-2 and TRBJ2-5, with D maybe TRBD2 (6 bases). Germline CDR1 and CDR2: SGHTA and FQGNSA. Trimming shortened V by 5 bases and J by 3 bases, and 16 bases separated the two germline ends. The CDR3 runs 15 residues. The DNA of the CDR3 is TGTGCCAGCAGCCTAGGAAGCTGGGGGGAAGAGACCCAGTACTTC. Encoded protein: CASSLGSWGEETQYF.

J is TRBJ1-3 and V is TRBV6-5; D call uncertain. The V gene's germline CDR1 is MNHEY and CDR2 SVGAGI. V dropped 5 bases and J dropped 0 bases, with 8 bases sitting between them. The CDR3 runs 14 residues. As DNA, the CDR3 is TGTGCCAGCAGTATTACCTACTCTGGAAACACCATATATTTT. As protein: CASSITYSGNTIYF.

The chain employs TRBV7-2 and TRBJ2-7; 12 bases are a match to TRBD1. Per germline, CDR1 SGHTA and CDR2 FQGNSA. This CDR3 region has 14 residues. The trim removed 4 bases at V and 7 bases at J, leaving 5 bases unmatched. Here the CDR3 DNA reads TGTGCCAGCAGCTCCCGGGACAGGGGGCGAGAGCAGTACTTC. Protein: CASSSRDRGREQYF.

The V call is TRBV11-2, the J call TRBJ2-1; 7 positions match TRBD1. In germline, CDR1 is SGHAT, CDR2 FQNNGV. The CDR3 length is 15 residues. V dropped 1 base and J dropped 6; count of bases not matched to a gene: 6. This CDR3 reads CASSLVTGTGNEQFF. DNA for the CDR3: TGTGCCAGCAGCTTAGTGACAGGGACGGGCAATGAGCAGTTCTTC. Full variable domain (remainder filled in from reference TRBV11-2 and TRBJ2-1): EAGVAQSPRYKIIEKRQSVAFWCNPISGHATLYWYQQILGQGPKLLIQFQNNGVVDDSQLPKDRFSAERLKGVDSTLKIQPAKLEDSAVYLCASSLVTGTGNEQFFGPGTRLTVL.

The genes are TRBV2 and TRBJ2-7, with D perhaps TRBD1 (5 bases). Per germline, CDR1 SNHLY and CDR2 FYNNEI. This CDR3 is 12 amino acids long. Trimming stripped 6 bases from V and 3 bases from J, with 9 bases between. The CDR3 bases are TGTGCCAGCAGACAGGATTTCTACGAGCAGTACTTC. This sequence encodes CASRQDFYEQYF.

The table lists this clone with a count of one. The gene calls are TRBV5-1 and TRBJ2-5, with D possibly matching TRBD1 (6 bases). The CDR3 runs 15 residues. CDR1 and CDR2 from the germline V gene are SGHRS and YFSETQ. V was cut by 4 bases and J by 2 bases, with 15 bases left in between. The DNA of the CDR3 is TGCGCCAGCAGCCCGACGGGACAAGCACAAGAGACCCAGTACTTC. Amino acid sequence: CASSPTGQAQETQYF.

This clone was counted a few times. The chain recombines TRBV7-9 with TRBJ1-1; possible D gene TRBD1, 6 bases. Germline V gene lookup returns CDR1 SEHNR and CDR2 FQNEAQ (reference sequence). V lost 5 bases and J lost 0, with 16 bases in between. This CDR3 is 16 amino acids long. This CDR3 is CASSNWGTIMNTEAFF. CDR3 coding DNA: TGTGCCAGCAGCAACTGGGGGACAATCATGAACACTGAAGCTTTCTTT. The complete variable domain, with remaining parts taken from reference TRBV7-9 and TRBJ1-1, reads DTGVSQNPRHKITKRGQNVTFRCDPISEHNRLYWYRQTLGQGPEFLTYFQNEAQLEKSRLLSDRFSAERPKGSFSTLEIQRTEQGDSAMYLCASSNWGTIMNTEAFFGQGTRLTVV.

Here the CDR3 reads CASSSLGGGSEQYF. The CDR3 region has the DNA TGTGCCAGCAGCTCCCTGGGCGGGGGAAGCGAGCAGTACTTC. The chain combines TRBV5-5 with TRBJ2-7; 7 nucleotides match TRBD2. Germline V CDR1 and CDR2: SGHKS, YYEKEE (reference sequence). The CDR3 has 14 amino acids. The trim removed 3 bases at V and 6 bases at J, leaving 9 bases unmatched. The full variable domain, with the rest looked up from reference TRBV5-5 and TRBJ2-7, is DAGVTQSPTHLIKTRGQQVTLRCSPISGHKSVSWYQQVLGQGPQFIFQYYEKEERGRGNFPDRFSARQFPNYSSELNVNALLLGDSALYLCASSSLGGGSEQYFGPGTRLTVT.

The chain has TRBV2 and TRBJ1-3; a weak D match, TRBD1 (5 bases). Trimming took off 6 bases at V and 0 bases at J, with 12 bases between the two ends. CDR1 and CDR2 from the germline V gene are SNHLY and FYNNEI. The CDR3 loop spans 15 amino acids. The CDR3 DNA follows: TGTGCCAGCAGGAGGGGACTCCGCTCTGGAAACACCATATATTTT. Translated: CASRRGLRSGNTIYF.

In its sample, this clone was seen a few times. The V gene is TRBV5-1, the J gene TRBJ2-5; 8 bases map to TRBD1. Germline lookup yields CDR1 SGHRS and CDR2 YFSETQ. After removal of 0 bases from V and 4 bases from J, the junction contained 5 bases not matched to a gene. The CDR3 is made up of 15 amino acids. The CDR3, as DNA: TGCGCCAGCAGCTTGGGGACAGGGTGGGGAGAGACCCAGTACTTC. It codes for CASSLGTGWGETQYF.

This chain joins TRBV7-2 and TRBJ1-4, with a tentative D call TRBD1 (6 bases). The V and J ends lost 5 bases and 0 bases respectively, with 16 bases between them. Germline loops: CDR1 SGHTA, CDR2 FQGNSA. CDR3 length: 17 residues. CDR3 in amino acids: CASSPNQYRATNEKLFF. The CDR3 nucleotides read TGTGCCAGCAGCCCAAACCAATACAGGGCAACTAATGAAAAACTGTTTTTT.

This rearrangement joins TRBV7-2 to TRBJ2-5; TRBD2 matches 9 bases. The V gene's germline CDR1 is SGHTA and CDR2 FQGNSA. This CDR3 is 17 amino acids long. V shed 5 bases and J 4 bases; nucleotides not matched to a gene: 14. In DNA form, the CDR3 reads TGTGCCAGCAGCGCCAAGGGGGGCGGGGGGGCCGGAGAGACCCAGTACTTC. This gives the protein CASSAKGGGGAGETQYF.

This clone showed up just once. This chain connects TRBV28 to TRBJ1-2; perhaps TRBD1 as D (5 bases). This CDR3 is 14 amino acids long. V lost 6 bases to trimming and J lost 4 bases, with 15 bases between them. The germline V gene encodes CDR1 MDHEN and CDR2 SYDVKM. CDR3 protein: CASSHFQGGYGYTF. CDR3 bases: TGTGCCAGCAGCCACTTTCAGGGTGGCTATGGCTACACCTTC.